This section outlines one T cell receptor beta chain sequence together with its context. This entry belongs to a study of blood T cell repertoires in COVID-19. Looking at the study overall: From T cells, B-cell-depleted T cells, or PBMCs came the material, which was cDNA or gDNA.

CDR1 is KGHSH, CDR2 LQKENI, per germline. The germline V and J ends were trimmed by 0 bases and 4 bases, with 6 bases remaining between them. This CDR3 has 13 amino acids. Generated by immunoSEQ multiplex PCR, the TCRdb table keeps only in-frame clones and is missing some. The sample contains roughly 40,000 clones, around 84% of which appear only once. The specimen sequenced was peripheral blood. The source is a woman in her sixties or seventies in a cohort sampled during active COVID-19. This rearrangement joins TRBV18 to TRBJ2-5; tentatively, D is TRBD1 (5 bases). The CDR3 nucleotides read TGTGCCAGCTCACCACCTCAGGGAGAGACCCAGTACTTC. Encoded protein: CASSPPQGETQYF.